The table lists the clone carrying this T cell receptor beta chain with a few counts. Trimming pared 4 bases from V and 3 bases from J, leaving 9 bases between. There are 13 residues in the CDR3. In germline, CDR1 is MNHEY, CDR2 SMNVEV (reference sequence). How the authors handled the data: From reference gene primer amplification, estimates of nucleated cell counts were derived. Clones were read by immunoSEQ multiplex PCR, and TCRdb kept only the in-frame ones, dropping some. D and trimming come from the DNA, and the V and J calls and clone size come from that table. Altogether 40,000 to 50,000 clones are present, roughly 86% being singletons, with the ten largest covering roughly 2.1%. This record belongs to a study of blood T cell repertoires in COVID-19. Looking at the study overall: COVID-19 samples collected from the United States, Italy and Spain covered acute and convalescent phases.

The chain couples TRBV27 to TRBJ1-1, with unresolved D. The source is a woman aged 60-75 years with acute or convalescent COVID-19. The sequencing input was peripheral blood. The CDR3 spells CASSWTGDTEAFF. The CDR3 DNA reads TGTGCCAGCAGTTGGACCGGGGACACTGAAGCTTTCTTT.